A selection of T cell receptor beta chains follows, all from one sample in a study of shared clonotypes between healthy human individuals. Data came from immunoSEQ multiplex PCR; TCRdb stores just in-frame clones and leaves some out. Of 1 million to 1.3 million clones listed, around 82% are singletons. Sequencing was done on a sample of memory CD4+ T cells from PBMCs. The receptors shown here come from a young man in good health. Some clones in this sample may be carry-over from other donors' samples. Both conserved end residues are part of each CDR3. A D gene is named only where the DNA matches it firmly. A clone size is listed for some rows: how often the clone was seen (once, few, many), or a class if it is expanded.

J gene | V gene | D gene | clone size | CDR3 protein | CDR3 DNA
TRBJ2-7 | TRBV5-1 | TRBD2 | - | CASSSGTSLNEQYF | TGCGCCAGCAGCTCCGGGACTAGTCTAAACGAGCAGTACTTC
TRBJ2-7 | TRBV14 | - | - | CASSAYAGQTYEQYF | TGTGCCAGCAGCGCTTACGCGGGACAAACCTACGAGCAGTACTTC
TRBJ2-7 | TRBV19 | TRBD1 | - | CASMRTGGTYEQYF | TGTGCCAGTATGAGGACAGGGGGCACCTACGAGCAGTACTTC
TRBJ2-6 | TRBV10-2 | - | once | CASIGAGANVLTF | TGCGCCAGCATCGGGGCTGGGGCCAACGTCCTGACTTTC
TRBJ2-5 | TRBV6-1 | - | - | CASTDSRPETQYF | TGTGCCAGCACCGACAGTCGGCCGGAGACCCAGTACTTC
TRBJ2-7 | TRBV18 | - | - | CASSPGTGTYEQYF | TGTGCCAGCTCACCCGGGACGGGTACCTACGAGCAGTACTTC
TRBJ2-2 | TRBV7-3 | - | - | CASSLTPGIGELFF | TGTGCCAGCAGCTTAACGCCGGGTATCGGGGAGCTGTTTTTT
TRBJ2-5 | TRBV2 | - | - | CASSVWGTETQYF | TGTGCCAGCAGTGTGTGGGGGACAGAGACCCAGTACTTC
TRBJ1-1 | TRBV10-3 | TRBD1 | - | CAISGPGTGDDTEAFF | TGTGCCATCAGTGGGCCCGGGACAGGGGACGACACTGAAGCTTTCTTT
TRBJ1-5 | TRBV6-1 | - | - | CASSEGFEGQPQHF | TGTGCCAGCAGTGAGGGTTTTGAGGGACAGCCCCAGCATTTT
TRBJ1-1 | TRBV6-6 | - | - | CASSYVGGTEAFF | TGTGCCAGCAGTTACGTAGGGGGGACTGAAGCTTTCTTT
TRBJ2-1 | TRBV5-1 | TRBD2 | once | CASSRSAIAGGAGEQFF | TGCGCCAGCAGCCGATCCGCGATAGCGGGAGGGGCCGGTGAGCAGTTCTTC
TRBJ2-2 | TRBV4-3 | - | - | CASSQLGFTGELFF | TGCGCCAGCAGCCAATTGGGGTTCACCGGGGAGCTGTTTTTT
TRBJ1-4 | TRBV6-6 | - | - | CASTRQGFEKLFF | TGTGCCAGCACGCGGCAGGGTTTTGAAAAACTGTTTTTT
TRBJ1-1 | TRBV5-1 | - | once | CASSLQGSDTEAFF | TGCGCCAGCAGCTTGCAGGGGAGCGACACTGAAGCTTTCTTT
TRBJ2-2 | TRBV7-3 | TRBD2 | - | CASSLYPSGNTGELFF | TGTGCCAGCAGCTTATATCCTAGCGGAAACACCGGGGAGCTGTTTTTT
TRBJ2-3 | TRBV19 | - | - | CASSIDRFTDTQYF | TGTGCCAGTAGTATAGATAGGTTCACAGATACGCAGTATTTT
TRBJ2-3 | TRBV27 | TRBD2 | - | CASSSGTSGGTTDTQYF | TGTGCCAGCAGCTCCGGGACTAGCGGGGGAACCACAGATACGCAGTATTTT
TRBJ2-3 | TRBV5-1 | TRBD2 | - | CASSRSTSGSGTDTQYF | TGCGCCAGCAGCCGATCTACTAGCGGGAGTGGAACAGATACGCAGTATTTT
TRBJ1-2 | TRBV27 | - | - | CASAQGFDYGYTF | TGTGCCAGCGCACAGGGTTTTGACTATGGCTACACCTTC
TRBJ2-3 | TRBV7-9 | - | - | CASSFSGPDTQYF | TGTGCCAGCAGCTTTTCCGGGCCAGATACGCAGTATTTT
TRBJ2-7 | TRBV4-2 | TRBD1 | once | CASSQASGGAQGEQYF | TGTGCCAGCAGCCAAGCGTCAGGGGGCGCCCAGGGAGAGCAGTACTTC
TRBJ1-6 | TRBV2 | - | - | CAIQARRSSYNSPLHF | TGTGCCATCCAAGCAAGGAGAAGCTCCTATAATTCACCCCTCCACTTT
TRBJ1-1 | TRBV18 | TRBD1 | few | CASSPNIPRTGSSSGAFF | TGTGCCAGCTCGCCCAACATACCGCGGACAGGGAGTTCGAGTGGAGCTTTCTTT
TRBJ1-5 | TRBV2 | - | - | CASSGGSNQPQHF | TGTGCCAGCAGCGGAGGTAGCAATCAGCCCCAGCATTTT
TRBJ2-5 | TRBV5-1 | TRBD1 | - | CASSDPQGAGETQYF | TGCGCCAGCAGCGACCCACAGGGGGCTGGAGAGACCCAGTACTTC
TRBJ2-7 | TRBV29-1 | TRBD2 | once | CSVPGLAGAEQYF | TGCAGCGTTCCGGGACTAGCGGGAGCCGAGCAGTACTTC
TRBJ2-7 | TRBV28 | - | many | CASSPGGGFFYEQYF | TGTGCCAGCAGCCCAGGGGGGGGATTTTTCTACGAGCAGTACTTC
TRBJ1-5 | TRBV30 | TRBD1 | - | CAWSVRQGSNQPQHF | TGTGCCTGGAGTGTCAGACAGGGGAGCAATCAGCCCCAGCATTTT
TRBJ1-4 | TRBV25-1 | - | - | CASSHHTELNEKLFF | TGTGCCAGCAGTCACCACACAGAACTCAATGAAAAACTGTTTTTT
TRBJ2-5 | TRBV6-5 | - | - | CASSSYQETQYF | TGTGCCAGTTCAAGTTACCAAGAGACCCAGTACTTC
TRBJ1-1 | TRBV29-1 | TRBD1 | - | CSVEGQMNTGAFF | TGCAGCGTTGAGGGACAGATGAACACTGGAGCTTTCTTT
TRBJ2-7 | TRBV29-1 | - | - | CSVGHNPYEQYF | TGCAGCGTTGGCCACAACCCCTACGAGCAGTACTTC
TRBJ2-5 | TRBV5-6 | - | - | CASSNKARQETQYF | TGTGCCAGCAGCAATAAGGCACGACAAGAGACCCAGTACTTC
TRBJ2-2 | TRBV5-6 | TRBD1 | - | CASSPTGGKATGELFF | TGTGCCAGCAGCCCAACAGGGGGCAAGGCCACCGGGGAGCTGTTTTTT
TRBJ2-5 | TRBV4-2 | TRBD2 | - | CASSHFTSGRAIPETQYF | TGTGCCAGCAGCCATTTTACTAGCGGGAGGGCCATCCCCGAGACCCAGTACTTC
TRBJ1-5 | TRBV28 | TRBD1 | few | CASSLSGGLYQPQHF | TGTGCCAGCAGTTTATCAGGGGGACTCTATCAGCCCCAGCATTTT
TRBJ2-7 | TRBV18 | TRBD2 | - | CASSPPSSGNEQYF | TGTGCCAGCTCACCACCTTCTAGCGGGAACGAGCAGTACTTC
TRBJ1-1 | TRBV5-1 | TRBD1 | once | CASSFTGVANTEAFF | TGCGCCAGCAGCTTTACAGGGGTCGCGAACACTGAAGCTTTCTTT
TRBJ2-3 | TRBV28 | TRBD2 | - | CASSLYIGLAGLRDTQYF | TGTGCCAGCAGCTTATATATAGGACTAGCGGGACTGCGAGATACGCAGTATTTT
TRBJ1-5 | TRBV4-1 | - | - | CASSQGVIAGENQPQHF | TGCGCCAGCAGCCAAGGGGTTATCGCAGGGGAGAATCAGCCCCAGCATTTT
TRBJ2-1 | TRBV4-1 | - | many | CASSQEGGVSPSNEQFF | TGCGCCAGCAGCCAAGAAGGGGGTGTATCACCCTCTAATGAGCAGTTCTTC
TRBJ1-2 | TRBV6-1 | - | - | CASSEGRFWGYGYTF | TGTGCCAGCAGTGAAGGGAGGTTCTGGGGCTATGGCTACACCTTC
TRBJ2-2 | TRBV5-1 | TRBD2 | - | CASTPRGTSRGTGELFF | TGCGCCAGCACCCCGCGGGGGACTTCGCGGGGCACCGGGGAGCTGTTTTTT
TRBJ1-4 | TRBV30 | - | once | CAWSVKSAGLDEKLFF | TGTGCCTGGAGTGTAAAGTCGGCCGGATTGGATGAAAAACTGTTTTTT
TRBJ2-7 | TRBV2 | TRBD2 | - | CASRPGLAGEQYF | TGTGCCAGCAGACCGGGACTAGCGGGCGAGCAGTACTTC
TRBJ2-7 | TRBV7-3 | - | once | CASSPQGGAYEQYF | TGTGCCAGCAGCCCCCAGGGGGGCGCCTACGAGCAGTACTTC
TRBJ1-2 | TRBV9 | - | - | CASSVQGWGGYTF | TGTGCCAGCAGCGTTCAGGGATGGGGCGGCTACACCTTC
TRBJ2-1 | TRBV5-1 | - | once | CASRWSDNEQFF | TGCGCCAGCAGATGGTCTGATAATGAGCAGTTCTTC